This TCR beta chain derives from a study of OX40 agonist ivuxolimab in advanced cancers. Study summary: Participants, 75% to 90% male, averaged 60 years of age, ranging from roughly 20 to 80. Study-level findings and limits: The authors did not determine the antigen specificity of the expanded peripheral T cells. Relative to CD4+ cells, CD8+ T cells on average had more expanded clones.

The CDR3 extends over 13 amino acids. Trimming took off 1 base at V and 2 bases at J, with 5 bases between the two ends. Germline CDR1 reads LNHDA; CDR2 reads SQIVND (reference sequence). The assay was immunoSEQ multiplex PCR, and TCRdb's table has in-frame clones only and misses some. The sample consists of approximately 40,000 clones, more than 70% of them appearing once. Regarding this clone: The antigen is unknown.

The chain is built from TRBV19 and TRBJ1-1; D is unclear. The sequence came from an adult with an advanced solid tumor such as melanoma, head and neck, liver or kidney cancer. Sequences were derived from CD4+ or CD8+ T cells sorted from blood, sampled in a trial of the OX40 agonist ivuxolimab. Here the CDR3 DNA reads TGTGCCAGTAGTATAGGAATAAACACTGAAGCTTTCTTT. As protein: CASSIGINTEAFF.